The 27 T cell receptor beta chains below come from one sample, sequenced in a study of PD-L1 blockade in urothelial cancer. Produced via immunoSEQ multiplex PCR; TCRdb's table is partial and in-frame only. The table records tens of thousands of clones, 82% of them present only once. Time point noted: pretreatment peripheral blood. Sequencing was performed on PBMCs, taken around atezolizumab (anti-PD-L1) treatment. The receptor set was obtained from a man aged 50 to 60 with urothelial cancer.

The CDR3 sequence is CASSIQGSMAEAFF. For the CDR3, the DNA is TGTGCCAGCAGCATACAGGGGAGCATGGCTGAAGCTTTCTTT. The chain joins TRBV7-8 to TRBJ1-1, with 7 positions matching TRBD1. The V gene end was trimmed by 5 bases and the J gene end by 6 bases; junction bases not matched to a gene: 9. CDR1 and CDR2 from the germline V gene are SGHVS and FQNEAQ. The CDR3 runs 14 residues.

The chain is built from TRBV7-2 and TRBJ1-6, with D possibly TRBD1 on 5 matching bases. CDR3 size: 15 residues. Trimming took 5 bases from V and 9 from J, leaving 17 bases between them. Germline V CDR1 and CDR2: SGHTA, FQGNSA. The CDR3 is CASSRDSTQSSPLHF. For the CDR3, the DNA is TGTGCCAGCAGCCGGGACTCGACCCAGAGTTCACCCCTCCACTTT.

The genes are TRBV7-8 and TRBJ2-7, with 7 positions matching TRBD1. Germline V gives CDR1 SGHVS, CDR2 FQNEAQ. The CDR3 loop spans 14 amino acids. V trimming: 6 bases; J trimming: 5 bases; junction bases outside the gene matches: 10. The CDR3 is CASSPTGKVHEQYF. The DNA of the CDR3 is TGTGCCAGCAGTCCGACAGGGAAGGTCCACGAGCAGTACTTC.

The chain's CDR3 is CAWSVRSFRSTIYF. The DNA for the CDR3 is TGTGCCTGGAGTGTACGGTCCTTTCGCTCCACCATATATTTT. The J gene is TRBJ1-3, the V gene TRBV30; D unresolved. The germline V gene encodes CDR1 GTSNPN and CDR2 SVGIG (reference sequence). The CDR3 runs to 14 residues. The ends were cut back, 0 bases at V and 9 bases at J, with 15 bases in the middle.

The CDR3 coding sequence is TGTGCCACCAGCGGCCCGGGTGCGCTCCTCCAACATACGCAGTATTTT. Protein product: CATSGPGALLQHTQYF. The chain combines TRBV15 with TRBJ2-3; D not resolved. Trimming shortened V by 5 bases and J by 7 bases, and 22 bases separated the two germline ends. Germline values: CDR1 LNHNV, CDR2 YYDKDF (reference sequence). CDR3 length: 16 residues.

The J gene is TRBJ1-2, the V gene TRBV2; a possible D gene is TRBD1 (5 bases). Germline V gives CDR1 SNHLY, CDR2 FYNNEI. Trimming took off 7 bases at V and 7 bases at J, with 16 bases between the two ends. The CDR3 loop spans 13 amino acids. CDR3 in DNA: TGTGCCAGCAACCTCCGGGACTACGGTGGCTACACCTTC. Its protein is CASNLRDYGGYTF. The whole variable domain, remainder taken from reference TRBV2 and TRBJ1-2, is EPEVTQTPSHQVTQMGQEVILRCVPISNHLYFYWYRQILGQKVEFLVSFYNNEISEKSEIFDDQFSVERPDGSNFTLKIRSTKLEDSAMYFCASNLRDYGGYTFGSGTRLTVV.

The chain combines TRBV11-2 with TRBJ2-2; D is unresolved. Germline lookup yields CDR1 SGHAT and CDR2 FQNNGV. This CDR3 spans 17 amino acids. Trimming cost V 1 base and J 2 bases, with 14 bases left between them. The chain's CDR3 is CASSLGRGRSNTGELFF. The CDR3 region has the DNA TGTGCCAGCAGCTTAGGAAGAGGTAGAAGTAACACCGGGGAGCTGTTTTTT. The whole variable domain, remainder taken from reference TRBV11-2 and TRBJ2-2, is EAGVAQSPRYKIIEKRQSVAFWCNPISGHATLYWYQQILGQGPKLLIQFQNNGVVDDSQLPKDRFSAERLKGVDSTLKIQPAKLEDSAVYLCASSLGRGRSNTGELFFGEGSRLTVL.

The chain carries TRBV19 and TRBJ2-6; D might be TRBD1 (5 bases). Germline CDR1 and CDR2: LNHDA and SQIVND (reference sequence). The CDR3 spans 15 residues. V shed 6 bases and J shed 0 bases, with 9 bases lying between them. Written as DNA, the CDR3 is TGTGCCAGTAGGATACAGGACTCTGGGGCCAACGTCCTGACTTTC. Amino acid sequence: CASRIQDSGANVLTF.

V usage is TRBV6-4 and J usage is TRBJ2-1; D is ambiguous. V shed 2 bases and J shed 6 bases, with 14 bases lying between them. CDR3 length: 15 residues. CDR1 and CDR2 from the germline V gene are MRHNA and SNTAGT. CDR3 bases: TGTGCCAGCAGTGACAGAAGTGGAGCTCCCAATGAGCAGTTCTTC. Translation gives CASSDRSGAPNEQFF.

The CDR3 loop is CASSEPAGVNEQFF. The CDR3 DNA reads TGTGCCAGCAGTGAACCGGCAGGGGTGAATGAGCAGTTCTTC. This sequence joins TRBV25-1 and TRBJ2-1; D is possibly TRBD1 (6 bases). The germline V gene encodes CDR1 MGHDK and CDR2 SYGVNS. The CDR3 spans 14 residues. Trimming stripped 2 bases from V and 7 bases from J, with 12 bases between.

The chain joins TRBV28 to TRBJ2-3, with D possibly matching TRBD2 (5 bases). Trimming left V 4 bases short and J 1 base short, with 12 bases between. Germline loops: CDR1 MDHEN, CDR2 SYDVKM. The CDR3 loop spans 15 amino acids. The CDR3 protein is CASSSPGSGTDTQYF. The CDR3 coding sequence is TGTGCCAGCAGTTCCCCGGGTAGCGGCACAGATACGCAGTATTTT.

In nucleotides, the CDR3 is TGCGCCAGCAGCACGACAGGGGGCAATCAGCCCCAGCATTTT. Protein: CASSTTGGNQPQHF. The rearrangement links TRBV10-2 to TRBJ1-5; 8 bases are a match to TRBD1. CDR1 is WSHSY, CDR2 SAAADI, per germline. V lost 6 bases, J lost 2 bases, and 3 bases stayed unmatched. The length of the CDR3 is 14 residues.

The genes are TRBV6-5 and TRBJ1-4; D is perhaps TRBD1 (6 bases). The CDR3 consists of 14 residues. Deletions cut 5 bases from V and 7 bases from J, with 14 bases between. From germline, CDR1 is MNHEY and CDR2 SVGAGI. CDR3 loop: CASSPQRGIEKLFF. CDR3 coding DNA: TGTGCCAGCAGTCCCCAGAGGGGGATTGAAAAACTGTTTTTT.

The chain joins TRBV10-2 to TRBJ1-4, with a possible D match to TRBD1 (5 bases). Germline loops: CDR1 WSHSY, CDR2 SAAADI. Trimming left V 5 bases short and J 0 bases short, with 10 bases between. There are 15 residues in the CDR3. The CDR3 sequence is CASSRQSATNEKLFF. For the CDR3, the DNA is TGCGCCAGCAGTCGACAGAGTGCAACTAATGAAAAACTGTTTTTT.

This chain uses TRBV7-2 with TRBJ2-7, with D perhaps matching TRBD1 (6 bases). The CDR3 has 14 amino acids. The V end was cut by 4 bases, the J end by 0 bases, with 10 bases between. Germline V CDR1 and CDR2: SGHTA, FQGNSA. The CDR3 protein is CASSSTGYSYEQYF. The CDR3 DNA reads as TGTGCCAGCAGCTCGACAGGATACTCCTACGAGCAGTACTTC.

The rearrangement uses TRBV7-3 and TRBJ1-1; D remains ambiguous. In germline, CDR1 is SGHTA, CDR2 FQGTGA. CDR3 size: 13 residues. V lost 5 bases and J 1 base, leaving 8 bases between the germline ends. As DNA, the CDR3 is TGTGCCAGCAGCGAAAACACGAACACTGAAGCTTTCTTT. Amino acid sequence: CASSENTNTEAFF.

The chain has TRBV5-1 and TRBJ2-2; D gene uncertain. This CDR3 is built from 14 residues. Looked up from germline, CDR1 is SGHRS and CDR2 is YFSETQ. The germline V and J ends were trimmed by 1 base and 0 bases, with 4 bases remaining between them. The CDR3 spells CASSLSANTGELFF. The DNA of the CDR3 is TGCGCCAGCAGCTTGAGCGCGAACACCGGGGAGCTGTTTTTT.

The DNA of the CDR3 is TGTGCCACCTTAACTTCCTCGGAGACCCAGTACTTC. Translation gives CATLTSSETQYF. The chain is built from TRBV28 and TRBJ2-5; D gene uncertain. V lost 10 bases, J lost 5 bases, and 14 bases lay in between. CDR1 is MDHEN, CDR2 SYDVKM, per germline. The CDR3 runs 12 residues.

As for this clone: In the same sample, other DNA sequences code for this CDR3. V is TRBV6-5 and J is TRBJ1-5, with TRBD1 matching over 9 bases. V shed 6 bases and J 4 bases; nucleotides not matched to a gene: 4. This CDR3 region has 14 residues. CDR1 is MNHEY and CDR2 is SVGAGI in the germline V gene. As DNA, the CDR3 is TGTGCCAGCAGATCACAGGGGGCAAATCAGCCCCAGCATTTT. Protein sequence: CASRSQGANQPQHF.

The chain links TRBV19 to TRBJ2-5, with 8 bases lining up with TRBD1. Trimming cost V 8 bases and J 5 bases; bases outside gene matches: 4. Germline assignment: CDR1 LNHDA and CDR2 SQIVND (reference sequence). This CDR3 has 12 amino acids. The CDR3 bases are TGTGCCAGTCGGGACAGGTTGGAGACCCAGTACTTC. This sequence encodes CASRDRLETQYF.

The chain recombines TRBV7-2 with TRBJ1-4; 9 bases map to TRBD1. CDR3 length: 14 amino acids. Germline CDR1 SGHTA, CDR2 FQGNSA. V lost 6 bases and J lost 7; bases outside the gene matches: 6. The CDR3 here is CASSSGTGFEKLFF. The CDR3 DNA is TGTGCCAGCAGTTCCGGGACAGGGTTTGAAAAACTGTTTTTT.

The J gene is TRBJ2-7, the V gene TRBV2; 13 bases map to TRBD2. The length of the CDR3 is 17 residues. CDR1 is SNHLY and CDR2 is FYNNEI in the germline V gene. V lost 6 bases and J lost 4; bases outside the gene matches: 12. The CDR3 here is CASRKGTSGTTPYEQYF. The CDR3 coding sequence is TGTGCCAGCAGGAAAGGGACTAGCGGGACGACGCCTTACGAGCAGTACTTC.

The chain uses TRBV4-2 and TRBJ2-2; D possibly corresponds to TRBD1 (5 bases). V gave up 0 bases and J gave up 1 base, with 9 bases separating them. Germline CDR1 and CDR2: LGHNA and YNFKEQ. This CDR3 spans 16 amino acids. The CDR3 nucleotides read TGTGCCAGCAGCCAAGATAGGGGTAGGAACACCGGGGAGCTGTTTTTT. Protein sequence: CASSQDRGRNTGELFF.

The chain recombines TRBV7-9 with TRBJ2-5, with TRBD2 as a possible D gene (7 bases). The CDR3 extends over 16 amino acids. Per germline, CDR1 SEHNR and CDR2 FQNEAQ (reference sequence). Trimming cost V 6 bases and J 5 bases, with 22 bases left between them. The DNA for the CDR3 is TGTGCCAGCAGACATGGGCGAGGGGGGGCCGCGGAGACCCAGTACTTC. Translation: CASRHGRGGAAETQYF.

The chain is built from TRBV6-1 and TRBJ1-1, with a possible D match to TRBD1 (5 bases). With 1 base removed from V and 0 bases from J, the gap between germline ends came to 9 bases. Per germline, CDR1 MNHNS and CDR2 SASEGT. The CDR3 loop spans 15 amino acids. The CDR3 bases are TGTGCCAGCAGTGAAGTACTGACAGTGAACACTGAAGCTTTCTTT. It specifies CASSEVLTVNTEAFF.

The chain has TRBV19 and TRBJ2-1, with D possibly TRBD1 on 5 matching bases. Looked up from germline, CDR1 is LNHDA and CDR2 is SQIVND (reference sequence). V was shortened by 7 bases and J by 7 bases, with 14 bases between the two germline ends. The CDR3 extends over 13 amino acids. The CDR3 region is CASNQGRENEQFF. Written as DNA, the CDR3 is TGTGCCAGTAATCAGGGTAGGGAAAATGAGCAGTTCTTC. Looking up the rest from reference TRBV19 and TRBJ2-1 gives the full variable domain: DGGITQSPKYLFRKEGQNVTLSCEQNLNHDAMYWYRQDPGQGLRLIYYSQIVNDFQKGDIAEGYSVSREKKESFPLTVTSAQKNPTAFYLCASNQGRENEQFFGPGTRLTVL.

The chain links TRBV29-1 to TRBJ2-2; D may be TRBD2 (5 bases). V dropped 5 bases and J dropped 2 bases, with 9 bases sitting between them. This CDR3 contains 13 residues. Looked up from germline, CDR1 is SQVTM and CDR2 is ANQGSEA. This CDR3 is CSVLSVNTGELFF. The CDR3 DNA reads TGCAGCGTTCTTAGCGTAAACACCGGGGAGCTGTTTTTT.